This T cell receptor beta chain was captured in a study of T cell responses to AZD1222 COVID-19 vaccine. The study, taken as a whole, reports: White British ancestry dominated among donors, who included more females, and clonal diversity was possibly underestimated. At study baseline, merely roughly 6 AZD1222 recipients were seropositive.

For this clone: Its antigen is still unknown.

Unmatched junction bases numbered 3, after V lost 4 bases and J lost 4 bases. Germline lookup yields CDR1 MGHRA and CDR2 YSYEKL. The CDR3 runs to 14 residues. Assay used: immunoSEQ multiplex PCR; TCRdb lists only in-frame clones, some missing. The sample lists 140,000 or so clones; over 75% were seen once. J is TRBJ2-7 and V is TRBV4-1; TRBD1 matches 11 bases. The material was peripheral blood, obtained 28 days after the second dose of the MenACWY control vaccine. The source of this sequence is an adult who received the MenACWY meningococcal vaccine as a control. DNA for the CDR3: TGCGCCAGCAGCCTCTGGGACAGGGGGTACGAGCAGTACTTC. Translating gives CASSLWDRGYEQYF.